This TCR beta chain was identified during a study of blood T cell repertoires in COVID-19. CDR1 is SGHVS and CDR2 is FNYEAQ in the germline V gene. Unmatched junction bases numbered 7, after V lost 1 base and J lost 2 bases. The CDR3 spans 17 residues. Produced via immunoSEQ multiplex PCR; TCRdb's table is partial and in-frame only. The repertoire holds roughly 250,000 clones, more than 75% seen once, with about 10% in the top ten. The TCR sequence derives from a man in his forties who had recovered from COVID-19. The rearrangement links TRBV7-6 to TRBJ2-5; 10 positions agree with TRBD1. The sample consisted of peripheral blood. CDR3 bases: TGTGCCAGCAGCTTAGGGGGGGGACAGGGGTCTCAAGAGACCCAGTACTTC. Residues: CASSLGGGQGSQETQYF.